Presented here are 9 T cell receptor beta chains from one specimen sequenced in a study of blood T cell repertoires in COVID-19. Data came from immunoSEQ multiplex PCR; TCRdb stores just in-frame clones and leaves some out. The sample holds about 140,000 clones, about 90% seen once. Input material: peripheral blood. The receptors shown here come from an elderly woman with acute or convalescent COVID-19.

The rearrangement uses TRBV10-3 and TRBJ1-5; D remains ambiguous. The CDR3 sequence is 13 residues long. The germline gives CDR1 ENHRY, CDR2 SYGVKD. The V end was cut by 6 bases, the J end by 8 bases, with 14 bases between. The CDR3 sequence: CAISFFREEPQHF. In DNA, the CDR3 is TGTGCCATCAGCTTCTTTAGGGAGGAGCCCCAGCATTTT.

The chain has TRBV13 and TRBJ1-1; D uncertain. CDR3 size: 16 residues. Germline V gives CDR1 PRHDT, CDR2 FYEKMQ (reference sequence). Trimming cost V 0 bases and J 1 base, with 12 bases left between them. The CDR3 spells CASSLGLYGENTEAFF. The CDR3, as DNA: TGTGCCAGCAGCTTAGGCCTATACGGGGAGAACACTGAAGCTTTCTTT.

V usage is TRBV19 and J usage is TRBJ1-6, with 7 positions matching TRBD1. Germline V gene data show CDR1 as LNHDA and CDR2 as SQIVND (reference sequence). J was trimmed by 5 bases and V by 0 bases; bases with no gene match: 1. The CDR3 spans 15 residues. The CDR3 sequence: CASSIDGTDNSPLHF. The CDR3, as DNA: TGTGCCAGTAGTATAGACGGGACAGATAATTCACCCCTCCACTTT.

The chain uses TRBV7-9 and TRBJ1-6; D gene uncertain. This CDR3 comprises 16 residues. V lost 5 bases to trimming and J lost 3 bases, with 14 bases between them. Germline V gene sequence: CDR1 SEHNR, CDR2 FQNEAQ (reference sequence). The CDR3 protein is CASSRDPRNYNSPLHF. For the CDR3, the DNA is TGTGCCAGCAGCCGCGATCCGCGAAACTATAATTCACCCCTCCACTTT.

This chain joins TRBV7-2 and TRBJ2-2; 7 bases align to TRBD2. Germline CDR1 reads SGHTA; CDR2 reads FQGNSA. With 2 bases clipped from V and 1 base from J, the junction kept 1 base outside the gene matches. This CDR3 contains 15 residues. The CDR3 sequence: CASSLKRGNTGELFF. The CDR3, as DNA: TGTGCCAGCAGCTTAAAGCGGGGGAACACCGGGGAGCTGTTTTTT.

The chain carries TRBV6-5 and TRBJ2-7, with TRBD2 matching 11 bases. The CDR3 spans 15 residues. Germline V CDR1 and CDR2: MNHEY, SVGAGI. J gave up 4 bases and V 4 bases, and 6 bases lay outside the gene matches. This CDR3 is CASSFSGGAHYEQYF. DNA of the CDR3: TGTGCCAGCAGTTTTAGCGGGGGGGCGCATTACGAGCAGTACTTC.

The rearrangement links TRBV5-5 to TRBJ2-7, with TRBD1 matching over 7 bases. This CDR3 spans 15 amino acids. The junction had 9 bases not matched to a gene; V was cut back by 4 bases and J by 2 bases. Germline V gene sequence: CDR1 SGHKS, CDR2 YYEKEE (reference sequence). The CDR3 DNA sequence: TGTGCCAGCAGCCTAGGGGGCAGGCCTGCCTACGAGCAGTACTTC. Its protein product is CASSLGGRPAYEQYF. Variable domain in full (rest from reference TRBV5-5 and TRBJ2-7): DAGVTQSPTHLIKTRGQQVTLRCSPISGHKSVSWYQQVLGQGPQFIFQYYEKEERGRGNFPDRFSARQFPNYSSELNVNALLLGDSALYLCASSLGGRPAYEQYFGPGTRLTVT.

J is TRBJ1-4 and V is TRBV5-4, with a tentative D call TRBD1 (6 bases). From germline, CDR1 is SGHNT and CDR2 YYREEE (reference sequence). CDR3 length: 15 residues. The V gene lost 4 bases and the J gene lost 7 bases, with 17 bases spanning the gap. The CDR3 nucleotides are TGTGCCAGCAGCCCCGAGGGGGGGCTGGTTGAAAAACTGTTTTTT. This codes for CASSPEGGLVEKLFF.

J is TRBJ1-5 and V is TRBV7-2; 10 bases match TRBD1. The CDR3 is 14 residues long. Germline V lookup: CDR1 SGHTA, CDR2 FQGNSA. Trimming cost V 5 bases and J 5 bases; bases outside gene matches: 3. The DNA of the CDR3 is TGTGCCAGCAGCCACGGACAGGGGGATCAGCCCCAGCATTTT. Amino acids: CASSHGQGDQPQHF.